This passage covers 5 T cell receptor beta chains from one sample sequenced in a study of blood T cell repertoires in COVID-19. Sequenced by immunoSEQ multiplex PCR; TCRdb stores in-frame clones only, minus some. Of some 500,000 clones listed, 85% to 90% are singletons. The sequencing sample was made of peripheral blood. The origin of the receptors is a woman aged 45-59 years with COVID-19, enrolled during active disease.

V and J are TRBV19 and TRBJ1-4; 10 positions agree with TRBD1. Germline V gene data show CDR1 as LNHDA and CDR2 as SQIVND (reference sequence). The CDR3 length is 14 residues. The J segment lost 8 bases and the V segment lost 8 bases, leaving 8 bases of the junction unmatched. CDR3 nucleotide sequence: TGTGCCAGTTCCACCGGGACAGGGGAGGAAAAACTGTTTTTT. Translation gives CASSTGTGEEKLFF.

The chain uses TRBV13 and TRBJ2-1, with TRBD2 matching over 8 bases. The CDR3 is 18 amino acids. CDR1 is PRHDT, CDR2 FYEKMQ, per germline (reference sequence). With 4 bases clipped from V and 0 bases from J, the junction kept 11 bases outside the gene matches. CDR3 bases: TGTGCCAGCAGCTCGCGGGGGGCATCCCTCCGCTCCTACAATGAGCAGTTCTTC. This sequence encodes CASSSRGASLRSYNEQFF.

This sequence joins TRBV10-3 and TRBJ1-4; tentatively, D is TRBD1 (5 bases). V shed 11 bases and J shed 3 bases, with 13 bases lying between them. There are 13 residues in the CDR3. The germline CDR1 and CDR2 sequences are ENHRY and SYGVKD. This CDR3 is CASREGSNEKLFF. Written as DNA, the CDR3 is TGTGCCTCCCGGGAGGGGTCTAATGAAAAACTGTTTTTT.

This chain uses TRBV5-5 with TRBJ2-7; TRBD2 matches 10 bases. V shed 3 bases, J shed 3 bases, and the junction held 3 bases outside the gene matches. The germline V gene has CDR1 SGHKS and CDR2 YYEKEE (reference sequence). The CDR3 has 14 residues. The CDR3 DNA follows: TGTGCCAGCAGCTCCCGGACTAGCGGCTACGAGCAGTACTTC. Its protein product is CASSSRTSGYEQYF.

Turning to this clone: This sample includes further DNA sequences coding for the same CDR3. The chain joins TRBV6-5 to TRBJ2-7; D may be TRBD2 (7 bases). Looked up from germline, CDR1 is MNHEY and CDR2 is SVGAGI. The CDR3 is 15 amino acids. V lost 6 bases and J 0 bases, leaving 15 bases between the germline ends. In DNA form, the CDR3 reads TGTGCCAGCAGCTCCGGGGGGCTGAGCTCCTACGAGCAGTACTTC. This sequence encodes CASSSGGLSSYEQYF.